This TCR beta chain was identified in a study of beta chain features in type 1 diabetes. Study-wide results and caveats: Type 1 diabetes patients had TCRB CDR3s that were shorter (moderately but significantly so) in all four CD4+ subsets.

The J segment lost 7 bases and the V segment lost 0 bases, leaving 12 bases of the junction unmatched. This CDR3 region has 17 residues. Germline V gene lookup returns CDR1 LGHNT and CDR2 FRNRAP. Concerning this clone: Its antigen is as yet unknown.

Reverse transcribing all isolated RNA meant expressed TCRB transcripts were sequenced. The data were produced by immunoSEQ multiplex PCR, yet TCRdb's version contains in-frame clones alone and is incomplete. The sample consists of about 300,000 clones, about 14% of them appearing once. The chain is built from TRBV12-5 and TRBJ1-2; 9 bases are shared with TRBD1. This TCR derives from a woman between 18 and 30 years old with type 1 diabetes. Sequencing was carried out using naive CD4+ T cells from blood. CDR3 DNA: TGTGCTAGTGGTTTGGTTGTATCCGGGACAGGGTCTCCTGGCTACACCTTC. Protein sequence: CASGLVVSGTGSPGYTF.